Listed below are T cell receptor beta chains from one sample, sequenced in a study of shared clonotypes between healthy human individuals. Method: immunoSEQ multiplex PCR; TCRdb's copy keeps in-frame clones and lacks some. The sample lists hundreds of thousands of clones; 79% were seen once. Material for sequencing was PBMCs. Receptor source: a woman aged 35 to 49 in good health. Some clones in this sample may be carry-over from other donors' samples. Each CDR3 is given with its conserved first and last residue. The D gene is left open where the match is weak. Only some rows state a clone size, as once, few, many or a class for expanded clones.

j_call,clone_size,d_call,v_call,cdr3_nt,cdr3_aa
TRBJ2-7,.,.,TRBV18,TGTGCCAGCTCACAGGGTTTAGGGTACGAGCAGTACTTC,CASSQGLGYEQYF
TRBJ2-3,.,TRBD1,TRBV11-3,TGTGCCAGCAGCTCCCGACAGGGGAAGACAGATACGCAGTATTTT,CASSSRQGKTDTQYF
TRBJ1-1,.,.,TRBV7-9,TGTGCCAGCATCAAACAACATCAACGAACCATTAACACTGAAGCTTTCTTT,CASIKQHQRTINTEAFF
TRBJ2-1,.,.,TRBV4-1,TGCGCCAGCAGCCAAGATCTAGGGGGGGGTGAGCAGTTCTTC,CASSQDLGGGEQFF
TRBJ2-2,once,.,TRBV7-9,TGTGCCAGCAGCTTTTCCAGAGCGAACACCGGGGAGCTGTTTTTT,CASSFSRANTGELFF
TRBJ2-7,.,.,TRBV9,TGTGCCAGCAGCCCCAACCCCCCGACAACGAGCTCCTACGAGCAGTACTTC,CASSPNPPTTSSYEQYF
TRBJ2-5,.,.,TRBV5-1,TGCGCCAGCAGCTGGGGGGCAGCCGAAGAGACCCAGTACTTC,CASSWGAAEETQYF
TRBJ2-2,.,.,TRBV5-1,TGCGCCAGCAGCTTGGGTAGGCTAAACACCGGGGAGCTGTTTTTT,CASSLGRLNTGELFF
TRBJ2-1,.,.,TRBV27,TGTGCCAGCAGTTTACGCGGCTTCTACAATGAGCAGTTCTTC,CASSLRGFYNEQFF
TRBJ2-7,many,.,TRBV11-2,TGTGCCAGCAGCTTAGTGCAGGGATCCTACGAGCAGTACTTC,CASSLVQGSYEQYF
TRBJ2-4,.,.,TRBV2,TGTGCCAGCAGTCTGGGTCAACTAGCCAAAAACATTCAGTACTTC,CASSLGQLAKNIQYF
TRBJ2-6,.,.,TRBV6-4,TGTGCCAGCAGTGGACCCGGGGCCAGCTCTGGGGCCAACGTCCTGACTTTC,CASSGPGASSGANVLTF
TRBJ1-1,.,.,TRBV19,TGTGCCAGTAGATCCCAGGGCCCCATGAACACTGAAGCTTTCTTT,CASRSQGPMNTEAFF
TRBJ2-3,.,TRBD1,TRBV28,TGTGCCAGCAGTTTACTGGACAGGGGATTGACAACAGGAGATACGCAGTATTTT,CASSLLDRGLTTGDTQYF
TRBJ1-5,many,.,TRBV5-4,TGTGCCAGCAGCCCTGGACCACCGATGCTCGGTCAGCCCCAGCATTTT,CASSPGPPMLGQPQHF
TRBJ2-7,.,TRBD1,TRBV27,TGTGCCAGCATAGGGACAGGGGGCTACGAGCAGTACTTC,CASIGTGGYEQYF
TRBJ2-2,.,.,TRBV11-2,TGTGCCAGCAGCGTCGGCCGGGGCACCGGGGAGCTGTTTTTT,CASSVGRGTGELFF
TRBJ2-3,.,TRBD2,TRBV10-3,TGTGCCATCAGCAAAGCGGGAGGAATAGATACGCAGTATTTT,CAISKAGGIDTQYF
TRBJ1-4,once,.,TRBV4-1,TGCGCCAGCAGCCAAATCAGGACGGCCACAACTAATGAAAAACTGTTTTTT,CASSQIRTATTNEKLFF
TRBJ1-1,.,.,TRBV5-1,TGCGCCAGCAGCTCCGGACAACTGAACACTGAAGCTTTCTTT,CASSSGQLNTEAFF
TRBJ2-5,.,TRBD2,TRBV27,TGTGCCAGCAGTCGGGGACTAGCGGGAGGACTCGGAGAGACCCAGTACTTC,CASSRGLAGGLGETQYF
TRBJ2-1,.,.,TRBV27,TGTGCCAGCAGTTTAGTACGGTACAATGAGCAGTTCTTC,CASSLVRYNEQFF
TRBJ1-3,.,TRBD1,TRBV6-5,TGTGCCAGCAGGCCGGGACAGGGAGGTAACACCATATATTTT,CASRPGQGGNTIYF
TRBJ2-1,.,.,TRBV19,TGTGCCAGTACCACACACAGGACCCGCGGGAATGAGCAGTTCTTC,CASTTHRTRGNEQFF
TRBJ2-5,.,.,TRBV5-1,TGCGCCAGCAGCTTGTTGTTCCAAGAGACCCAGTACTTC,CASSLLFQETQYF
TRBJ2-1,.,TRBD2,TRBV6-6,TGTGCCAGCAGCCACTCGGCTAGCGGGAGTTCGAATGAGCAGTTCTTC,CASSHSASGSSNEQFF
TRBJ2-3,few,TRBD2,TRBV5-1,TGCGCCAGCAGCCCGGGACTAGCTTCAGATACGCAGTATTTT,CASSPGLASDTQYF
TRBJ1-1,.,.,TRBV6-1,TGTGCCAGCAGGGGGGACGTTGTGAACACTGAAGCTTTCTTT,CASRGDVVNTEAFF
TRBJ2-3,once,TRBD1,TRBV9,TGTGCCAGCACCCCCACACAGGGGTTCACAGATACGCAGTATTTT,CASTPTQGFTDTQYF
TRBJ2-1,.,.,TRBV19,TGTGCCAGTAGTATAGTGCAGAGCTCCTACAATGAGCAGTTCTTC,CASSIVQSSYNEQFF
TRBJ2-1,.,.,TRBV4-1,TGCGCCAGCAGCCAAGAATCTGAGAACAATGAGCAGTTCTTC,CASSQESENNEQFF
TRBJ2-3,.,TRBD2,TRBV5-4,TGTGCCAGCAGCTCGCTAGCGGGAGGGCTGACAGATACGCAGTATTTT,CASSSLAGGLTDTQYF
TRBJ2-7,.,.,TRBV19,TGTGCCAGTAGCCGCAGTGGCGAGCAGTACTTC,CASSRSGEQYF
TRBJ1-1,.,TRBD1,TRBV10-2,TGCGCCAGCAGTCGGGACAGGGAGAACACTGAAGCTTTCTTT,CASSRDRENTEAFF
TRBJ2-7,.,TRBD1,TRBV10-3,TGTGCCATCAGTGAGTCGTGGGGACAGAAGAGCTCCTACGAGCAGTACTTC,CAISESWGQKSSYEQYF
TRBJ2-1,.,.,TRBV20-1,TGCAGTGCTGCTAAGTACAATGAGCAGTTCTTC,CSAAKYNEQFF
TRBJ2-1,.,.,TRBV18,TGTGCCAGCTCACTCTACTCGAAGGACAATGAGCAGTTCTTC,CASSLYSKDNEQFF
TRBJ2-1,.,TRBD1,TRBV28,TGTGCCAGCAGTACCCCCGGGACAGGGGGGATTAATGAGCAGTTCTTC,CASSTPGTGGINEQFF
TRBJ2-1,.,.,TRBV28,TGTGCAGGCGGGGACCCCTTGGATGAGCAGTTCTTC,CAGGDPLDEQFF
TRBJ2-6,.,.,TRBV7-9,TGTGCCAGCAGCCCCCCTACATACCATCAAAGTCGGGCCAACGTCCTGACTTTC,CASSPPTYHQSRANVLTF
TRBJ2-1,.,TRBD1,TRBV5-1,TGCGCCAGCAGCCCCGGGACAGGGGGCCCTCACAATGAGCAGTTCTTC,CASSPGTGGPHNEQFF
TRBJ1-1,.,.,TRBV21-1,TGTGCCAGCAGCAAAGACCCTTGGGACGAGGGCGAAGCTTTCTTT,CASSKDPWDEGEAFF
TRBJ2-1,many,.,TRBV9,TGTGCCAGCAGCGGTCGACGACCGGGCTCCTACAATGAGCAGTTCTTC,CASSGRRPGSYNEQFF
TRBJ1-1,once,.,TRBV7-2,TGTGCCAGCAGCTTAATGAACACTGAAGCTTTCTTT,CASSLMNTEAFF
TRBJ1-5,.,.,TRBV19,TGTGCCAGTAGTATATTACCGGGCAGGAATCAGCCCCAGCATTTT,CASSILPGRNQPQHF
TRBJ2-3,few,TRBD1,TRBV5-4,TGTGCCAGCAGCCGAGGACAGGTTTCCACAGATACGCAGTATTTT,CASSRGQVSTDTQYF